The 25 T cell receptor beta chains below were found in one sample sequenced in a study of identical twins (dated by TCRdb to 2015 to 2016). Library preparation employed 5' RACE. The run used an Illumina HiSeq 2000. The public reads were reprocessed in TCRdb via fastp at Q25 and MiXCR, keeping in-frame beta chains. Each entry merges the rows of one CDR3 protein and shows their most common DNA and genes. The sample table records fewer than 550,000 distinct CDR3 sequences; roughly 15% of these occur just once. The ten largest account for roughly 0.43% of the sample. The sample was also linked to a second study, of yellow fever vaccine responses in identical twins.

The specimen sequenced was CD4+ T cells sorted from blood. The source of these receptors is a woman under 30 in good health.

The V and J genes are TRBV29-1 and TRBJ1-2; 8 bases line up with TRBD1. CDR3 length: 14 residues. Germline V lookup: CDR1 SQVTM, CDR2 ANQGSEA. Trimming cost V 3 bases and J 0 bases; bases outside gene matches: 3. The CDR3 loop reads CSVDTQGANYGYTF. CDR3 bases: TGCAGCGTTGACACACAGGGGGCTAACTATGGCTACACCTTC. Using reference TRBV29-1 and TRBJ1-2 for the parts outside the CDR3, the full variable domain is SAVISQKPSRDICQRGTSLTIQCQVDSQVTMMFWYRQQPGQSLTLIATANQGSEATYESGFVIDKFPISRPNLTFSTLTVSNMSPEDSSIYLCSVDTQGANYGYTFGSGTRLTVV.

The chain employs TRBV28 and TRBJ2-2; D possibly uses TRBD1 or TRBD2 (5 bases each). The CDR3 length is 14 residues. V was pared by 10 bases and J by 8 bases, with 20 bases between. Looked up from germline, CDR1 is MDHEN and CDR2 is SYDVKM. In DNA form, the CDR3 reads TGTGCCACCAAAACCCGGGGCAACCGGGGGGAGCTGTTTTTT. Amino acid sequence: CATKTRGNRGELFF.

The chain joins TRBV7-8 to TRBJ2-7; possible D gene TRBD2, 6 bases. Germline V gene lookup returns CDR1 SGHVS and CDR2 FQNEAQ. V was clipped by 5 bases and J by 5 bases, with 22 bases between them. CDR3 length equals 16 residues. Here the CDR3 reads CASSTQPGLKRNEQYF. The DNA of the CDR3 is TGTGCCAGCAGCACCCAACCGGGACTCAAACGGAACGAGCAGTACTTC.

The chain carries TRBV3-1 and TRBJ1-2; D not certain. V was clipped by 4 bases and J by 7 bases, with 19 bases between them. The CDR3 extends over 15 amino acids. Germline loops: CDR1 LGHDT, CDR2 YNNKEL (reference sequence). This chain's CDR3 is CASSPFQSGSGGYTF. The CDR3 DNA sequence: TGTGCCAGCAGCCCCTTCCAGTCCGGCTCGGGTGGCTACACCTTC.

CDR3: CASSHGTKTNEQYV. The CDR3 region has the DNA TGTGCCAGCAGCCACGGGACAAAGACTAACGAGCAGTACGTC. The V and J genes are TRBV7-9 and TRBJ2-7; tentatively, D is TRBD1 (6 bases). The CDR3 sequence is 14 residues long. Germline V gene data show CDR1 as SEHNR and CDR2 as FQNEAQ (reference sequence). The V and J ends lost 5 bases and 5 bases respectively, with 16 bases between them.

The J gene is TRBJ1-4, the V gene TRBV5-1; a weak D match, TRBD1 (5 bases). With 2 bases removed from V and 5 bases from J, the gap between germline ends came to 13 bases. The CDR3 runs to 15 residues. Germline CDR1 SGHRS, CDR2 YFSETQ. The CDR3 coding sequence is TGCGCCAGCAGCTTCTTGGGGGTATCAAATGAAAAACTGTTTTTT. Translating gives CASSFLGVSNEKLFF. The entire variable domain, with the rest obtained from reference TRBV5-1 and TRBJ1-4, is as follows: KAGVTQTPRYLIKTRGQQVTLSCSPISGHRSVSWYQQTPGQGLQFLFEYFSETQRNKGNFPGRFSGRQFSNSRSEMNVSTLELGDSALYLCASSFLGVSNEKLFFGSGTQLSVL.

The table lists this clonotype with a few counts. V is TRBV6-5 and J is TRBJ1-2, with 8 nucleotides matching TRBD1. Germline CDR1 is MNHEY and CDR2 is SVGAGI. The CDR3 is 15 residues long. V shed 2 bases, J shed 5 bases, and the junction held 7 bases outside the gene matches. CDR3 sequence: CASSYRNRGDYGYTF. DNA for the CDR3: TGTGCCAGCAGTTACCGGAACAGGGGGGATTATGGCTACACCTTC.

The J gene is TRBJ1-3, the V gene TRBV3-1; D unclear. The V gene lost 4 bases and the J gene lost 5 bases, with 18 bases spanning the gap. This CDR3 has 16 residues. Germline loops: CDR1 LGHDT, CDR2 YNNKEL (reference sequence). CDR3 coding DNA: TGTGCCAGCAGCCCTAGCCAGGCCTCGAGAAGAAACACCATATATTTT. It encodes CASSPSQASRRNTIYF.

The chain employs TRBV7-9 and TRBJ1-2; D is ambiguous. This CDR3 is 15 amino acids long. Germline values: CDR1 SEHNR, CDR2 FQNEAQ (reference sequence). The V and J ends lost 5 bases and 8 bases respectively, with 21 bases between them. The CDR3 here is CASSLEVGTSTGYTF. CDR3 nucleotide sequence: TGTGCCAGCAGCCTCGAAGTCGGCACCTCGACGGGCTACACCTTC.

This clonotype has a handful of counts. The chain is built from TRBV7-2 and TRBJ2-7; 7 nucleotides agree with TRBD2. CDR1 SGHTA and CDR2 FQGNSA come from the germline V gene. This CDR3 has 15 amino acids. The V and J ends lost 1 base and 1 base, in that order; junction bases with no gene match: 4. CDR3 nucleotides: TGTGCCAGCAGCTTAGGTCTGGGGGGGTCCTACGAGCAGTACTTC. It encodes CASSLGLGGSYEQYF.

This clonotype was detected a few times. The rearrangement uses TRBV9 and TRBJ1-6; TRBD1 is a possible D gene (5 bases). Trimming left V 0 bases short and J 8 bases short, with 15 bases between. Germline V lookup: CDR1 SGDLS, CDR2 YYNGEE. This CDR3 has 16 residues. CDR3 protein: CASSVGQGRGDSPLHF. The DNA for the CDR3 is TGTGCCAGCAGCGTAGGTCAGGGAAGAGGAGATTCACCCCTCCACTTT.

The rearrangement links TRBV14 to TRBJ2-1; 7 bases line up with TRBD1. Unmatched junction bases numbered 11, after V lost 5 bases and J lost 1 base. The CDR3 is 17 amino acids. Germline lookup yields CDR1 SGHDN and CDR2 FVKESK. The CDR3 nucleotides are TGTGCCAGCAGCAGAGAAACAGGGGCTGGTTCCTACAATGAGCAGTTCTTC. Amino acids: CASSRETGAGSYNEQFF.

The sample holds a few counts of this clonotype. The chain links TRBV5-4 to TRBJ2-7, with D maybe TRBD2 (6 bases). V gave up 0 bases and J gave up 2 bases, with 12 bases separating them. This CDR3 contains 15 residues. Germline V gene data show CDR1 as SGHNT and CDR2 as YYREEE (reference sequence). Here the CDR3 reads CASSLDPSGAYEQYF. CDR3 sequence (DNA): TGTGCCAGCAGCTTGGATCCGTCGGGAGCCTACGAGCAGTACTTC.

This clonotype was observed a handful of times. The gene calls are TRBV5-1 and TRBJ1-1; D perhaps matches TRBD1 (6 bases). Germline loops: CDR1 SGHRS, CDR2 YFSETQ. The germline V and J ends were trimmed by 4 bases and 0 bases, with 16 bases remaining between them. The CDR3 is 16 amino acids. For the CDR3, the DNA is TGCGCCAGCAGCCCAGGGGTCGACAGATTGAACACTGAAGCTTTCTTT. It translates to CASSPGVDRLNTEAFF.

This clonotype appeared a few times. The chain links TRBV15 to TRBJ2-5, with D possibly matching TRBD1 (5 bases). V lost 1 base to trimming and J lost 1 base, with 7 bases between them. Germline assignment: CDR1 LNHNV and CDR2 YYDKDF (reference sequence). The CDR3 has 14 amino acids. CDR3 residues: CATSRGQFQETQYF. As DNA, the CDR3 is TGTGCCACCAGCAGAGGACAGTTCCAAGAGACCCAGTACTTC.

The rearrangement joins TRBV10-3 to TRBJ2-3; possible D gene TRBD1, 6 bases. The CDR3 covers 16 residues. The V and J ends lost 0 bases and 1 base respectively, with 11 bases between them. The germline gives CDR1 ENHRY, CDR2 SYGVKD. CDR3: CAISESGDTGTDTQYF. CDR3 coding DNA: TGTGCCATCAGTGAGTCGGGGGACACGGGCACAGATACGCAGTATTTT.

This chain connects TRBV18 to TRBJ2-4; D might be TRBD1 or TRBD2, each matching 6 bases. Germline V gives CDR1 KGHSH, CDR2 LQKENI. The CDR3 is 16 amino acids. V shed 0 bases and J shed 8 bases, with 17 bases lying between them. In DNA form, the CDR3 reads TGTGCCAGCTCACCACCGATCAAGGGGGGAGAGGACATTCAGTACTTC. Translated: CASSPPIKGGEDIQYF.

The CDR3 sequence is CSAWTKVSNEQFF. In DNA, the CDR3 is TGCAGTGCTTGGACTAAGGTCAGCAATGAGCAGTTCTTC. The chain links TRBV20-1 to TRBJ2-1; D possibly corresponds to TRBD2 (6 bases). The CDR3 is 13 residues long. The V gene's germline CDR1 is DFQATT and CDR2 SNEGSKA (reference sequence). V gave up 5 bases and J gave up 6 bases, with 14 bases separating them.

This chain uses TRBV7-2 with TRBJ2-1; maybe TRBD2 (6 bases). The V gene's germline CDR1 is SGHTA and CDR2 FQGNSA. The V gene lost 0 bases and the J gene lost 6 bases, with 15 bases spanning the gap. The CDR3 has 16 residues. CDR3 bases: TGTGCCAGCAGCTTAGCGGGAGGACTGACATTCAATGAGCAGTTCTTC. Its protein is CASSLAGGLTFNEQFF.

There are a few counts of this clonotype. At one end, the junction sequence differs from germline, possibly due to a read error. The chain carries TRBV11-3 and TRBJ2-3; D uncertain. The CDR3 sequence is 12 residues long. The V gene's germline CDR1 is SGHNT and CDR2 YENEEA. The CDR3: CASTLRSDRQYF. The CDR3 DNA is TGTGCCAGCACCCTAAGGAGTGATAGGCAGTATTTT. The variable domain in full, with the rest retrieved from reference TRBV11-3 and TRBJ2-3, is EAGVVQSPRYKIIEKKQPVAFWCNPISGHNTLYWYLQNLGQGPELLIRYENEEAVDDSQLPKDRFSAERLKGVDSTLKIQPAELGDSAVYLCASTLRSDRQYFGPGTRLTVL.

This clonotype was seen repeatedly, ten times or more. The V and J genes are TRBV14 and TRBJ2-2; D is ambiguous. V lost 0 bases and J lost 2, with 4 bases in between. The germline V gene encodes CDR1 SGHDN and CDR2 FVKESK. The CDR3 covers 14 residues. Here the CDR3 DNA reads TGTGCCAGCAGCCAAGATCTTAACACCGGGGAGCTGTTTTTT. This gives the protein CASSQDLNTGELFF.

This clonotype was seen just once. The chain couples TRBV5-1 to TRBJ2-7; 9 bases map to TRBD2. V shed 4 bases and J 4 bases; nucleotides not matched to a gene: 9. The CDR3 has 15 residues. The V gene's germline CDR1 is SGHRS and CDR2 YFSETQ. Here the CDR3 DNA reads TGCGCCAGCAGCCGATTTAGCGGGAGTGGGTACGAGCAGTACTTC. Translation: CASSRFSGSGYEQYF.

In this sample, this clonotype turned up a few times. CDR3 amino acids: CASSPRRETQYF. DNA of the CDR3: TGTGCCAGCAGCCCAAGACGGGAGACCCAGTACTTC. V gene TRBV5-6 combines with J gene TRBJ2-5; no clear D. V shed 4 bases and J shed 5 bases, with 9 bases lying between them. The CDR3 spans 12 residues. The germline CDR1 and CDR2 sequences are SGHDT and YYEEEE.

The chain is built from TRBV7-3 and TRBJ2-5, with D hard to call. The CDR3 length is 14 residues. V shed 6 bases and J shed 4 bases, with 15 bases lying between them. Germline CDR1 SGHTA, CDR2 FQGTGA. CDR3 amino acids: CASRVHFGRETQYF. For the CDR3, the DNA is TGTGCCAGCAGAGTACATTTCGGTAGAGAGACCCAGTACTTC.

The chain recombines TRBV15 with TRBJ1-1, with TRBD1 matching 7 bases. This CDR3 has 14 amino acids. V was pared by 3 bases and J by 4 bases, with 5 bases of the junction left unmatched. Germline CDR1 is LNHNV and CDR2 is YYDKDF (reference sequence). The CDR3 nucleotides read TGTGCCACCAGCAGCCCCGACAGGGCCACTGAAGCTTTCTTT. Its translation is CATSSPDRATEAFF.